The rows below give T cell receptor beta chains drawn from one sample of a study of blood T cell repertoires in COVID-19. The method was immunoSEQ multiplex PCR; TCRdb's version includes in-frame clones alone and lacks a portion of them. Of about 370,000 clones in the sample, around 90% were seen once. The sample was peripheral blood. The source is a woman aged 30 to 39 with COVID-19, enrolled during active disease. Both conserved end residues are trimmed from each CDR3. The order of the fields is J gene, V gene, CDR3 protein.

TRBJ2-5	TRBV5-1	ASSLGGLAGGETQY
TRBJ2-3	TRBV3-1/TRBV3-2	ASSQGASYTTTDTQY
TRBJ2-3	TRBV6-6	ASSYRTGDSTDTQY
TRBJ2-6	TRBV12-5	ASGLVPGHISGANVLT
TRBJ1-1	TRBV6-5	ASRWTGEDTEAF
TRBJ1-2	TRBV4-1	ASSQELSGVGYT
TRBJ1-2	TRBV2	ASRDRQTGYT
TRBJ1-2	TRBV7-2	ASSTRAGTTNYGYT
TRBJ1-1	TRBV11-3	ASGGMNTEAF
TRBJ1-2	TRBV4-3	ASSLSNYGYT
TRBJ2-3	TRBV28	ASRDRATDTQY
TRBJ1-4	TRBV7-9	ASSLVRGYATNEKLF
TRBJ1-3	TRBV7-2	ASSLAGGSGNTIY
TRBJ1-1	TRBV29-1	SVARQGDGTEAF
TRBJ1-4	TRBV7-9	ASSGGNEKLF
TRBJ2-5	TRBV11-3	ASSLDGASHLGETQY
TRBJ1-2	TRBV5-4	ASSQGQGGGLYGYT